These 5 T cell receptor beta chains share one sample of origin, sequenced in a study of T cells in Graves' hyperthyroidism and ophthalmopathy (dated by TCRdb to about 2019). Library prep was done by multiplex PCR. TCRdb records Illumina HiSeq 2000 as the sequencer. Amplification of TCR beta CDR3 regions was carried out from RNA transcripts. A first-round RT-PCR of the TCR CDR3 used the HTBI primer set with the Qiagen OneStep RT-PCR kit. TCRdb ran its own pipeline on the public reads, namely fastp trimming at Q25 and MiXCR clone calling, and kept in-frame beta chains. Entries are consolidated by CDR3 protein sequence, retaining the most common genes and DNA. This sample is represented by roughly 240,000 distinct CDR3 sequences; approximately 23% of them were singletons. In total, the top ten clones hold approximately 35% of the sample. Sample: blood. These receptors originate from a woman aged 40 to 55 with Graves' ophthalmopathy.

This clonotype was recorded a few times. Being one base from a much bigger clone, this may be a read error. The chain employs TRBV11-3 and TRBJ1-1; D ambiguous. The CDR3 length is 14 residues. Germline CDR1 and CDR2: SGHNT and YENEEA. The DNA for the CDR3 is TGTGCCAGCAGCTTAGCCCGCGGCATCGGTGAAGCTCTCTTT. Translating gives CASSLARGIGEALF.

This clonotype was recorded many times. The chain couples TRBV5-5 to TRBJ2-7; 10 bases match TRBD2. Germline assignment: CDR1 SGHKS and CDR2 YYEKEE (reference sequence). J was trimmed by 4 bases and V by 0 bases; bases with no gene match: 7. The CDR3 is made up of 16 amino acids. This CDR3 reads CASSLARASGSYEQYF. The CDR3 coding sequence is TGTGCCAGCAGCTTGGCCCGGGCTAGCGGGAGTTACGAGCAGTACTTC. The entire variable domain, with the rest obtained from reference TRBV5-5 and TRBJ2-7, is as follows: DAGVTQSPTHLIKTRGQQVTLRCSPISGHKSVSWYQQVLGQGPQFIFQYYEKEERGRGNFPDRFSARQFPNYSSELNVNALLLGDSALYLCASSLARASGSYEQYFGPGTRLTVT.

This clonotype was counted many times. The chain carries TRBV28 and TRBJ2-7; TRBD1 matches at 8 bases. Per the germline V gene, CDR1 is MDHEN and CDR2 is SYDVKM. The CDR3 has 14 amino acids. Losses at the gene ends were 0 bases for V and 5 bases for J; bases not matched to a gene: 3. The CDR3 bases are TGTGCCAGCAGTTTATGGGACAGGGCCCACGAGCAGTACTTC. It translates to CASSLWDRAHEQYF.

The chain is built from TRBV6-1 and TRBJ1-5; D not certain. Germline V gene sequence: CDR1 MNHNS, CDR2 SASEGT. The CDR3 sequence is 14 residues long. Deletions cut 1 base from V and 6 bases from J, with 10 bases between. CDR3: CASSEGGSGQPQHF. The CDR3 bases are TGTGCCAGCAGTGAAGGAGGATCCGGTCAGCCCCAGCATTTT.

This clonotype came up many times. The chain is built from TRBV11-1 and TRBJ2-7, with 8 positions matching TRBD1. Germline V lookup: CDR1 SGHAT, CDR2 FQDESV (reference sequence). This CDR3 has 16 amino acids. The junction had 14 bases not matched to a gene; V was cut back by 5 bases and J by 5 bases. DNA of the CDR3: TGTGCCAGCAGCCCAGGACAGGGAGTTAACTACCACGAGCAGTACTTC. It is translated as CASSPGQGVNYHEQYF.